These 19 T cell receptor beta chains were sequenced from one sample in a study of shared clonotypes between healthy human individuals. The method was immunoSEQ multiplex PCR; TCRdb's version includes in-frame clones alone and lacks a portion of them. The profile shows roughly 700,000 clones, approximately 79% of them singletons. The sequencing input was memory CD4+ T cells sorted from blood. Subset meaning: CD45RA-negative fraction. These receptors came from a woman aged 25 to 45 in good health.

The chain joins TRBV7-6 to TRBJ2-5, with a possible D match to TRBD1 (6 bases). With the DNA end fitting TRBJ2-7 better, the J assignment may be wrong. The CDR3 runs 16 residues. The V gene's germline CDR1 is SGHVS and CDR2 FNYEAQ. As DNA, the CDR3 is TGTGCCAGCAGCTTAGGGAACAGGGAAAGGTCCTACGAGCAGTACTTC. It yields the protein CASSLGNRERSYEQYF.

The chain joins TRBV6-6 to TRBJ1-1; 8 bases fit TRBD1. From germline, CDR1 is MNHNY and CDR2 SVGAGI (reference sequence). V shed 5 bases, J shed 1 base, and the junction held 9 bases outside the gene matches. CDR3 length: 16 residues. CDR3 bases: TGTGCCAGCAGTGTCGACAGGGGAGGAGAGAACACTGAAGCTTTCTTT. Translation: CASSVDRGGENTEAFF.

The V gene is TRBV7-2, the J gene TRBJ2-1; D might be TRBD2 (6 bases). The CDR3 runs to 14 residues. V shed 4 bases and J shed 3 bases, with 10 bases lying between them. Germline V gene data show CDR1 as SGHTA and CDR2 as FQGNSA. CDR3 region: CASSSWDFYNEQFF. The CDR3, as DNA: TGTGCCAGCAGCTCGTGGGACTTCTACAATGAGCAGTTCTTC.

V is TRBV2 and J is TRBJ2-3; 10 bases agree with TRBD2. Germline V gives CDR1 SNHLY, CDR2 FYNNEI. Trimming at V came to 6 bases and at J to 6 bases, leaving 9 bases not matched to a gene. The CDR3 runs 15 residues. DNA of the CDR3: TGTGCCAGCAGAGGGACTAGCGCGAGATACGATACGCAGTATTTT. Translation gives CASRGTSARYDTQYF.

This rearrangement joins TRBV28 to TRBJ1-1, with TRBD1 matching 12 bases. The germline CDR1 and CDR2 sequences are MDHEN and SYDVKM. The trim removed 6 bases at V and 12 bases at J, leaving 23 bases unmatched. The CDR3 is made up of 18 amino acids. The CDR3 reads CASRSSPGTGGAHFSSFF. The CDR3 nucleotides are TGTGCCAGCAGAAGCTCTCCCGGGACAGGGGGCGCTCATTTTTCTTCTTTCTTT. The full variable domain, completed using reference TRBV28 and TRBJ1-1, is DVKVTQSSRYLVKRTGEKVFLECVQDMDHENMFWYRQDPGLGLRLIYFSYDVKMKEKGDIPEGYSVSREKKERFSLILESASTNQTSMYLCASRSSPGTGGAHFSSFFGQGTRLTVV.

The chain combines TRBV19 with TRBJ2-7; 8 nucleotides agree with TRBD1. The CDR3 loop spans 13 amino acids. The germline gives CDR1 LNHDA, CDR2 SQIVND (reference sequence). V dropped 7 bases and J dropped 5; count of bases not matched to a gene: 7. CDR3 region: CASMVQGGNEQYF. Here the CDR3 DNA reads TGTGCCAGTATGGTACAGGGGGGCAACGAGCAGTACTTC.

In its sample, this clone was seen a few times. V is TRBV29-1 and J is TRBJ2-2, with TRBD1 matching over 7 bases. CDR3 length equals 14 residues. Looked up from germline, CDR1 is SQVTM and CDR2 is ANQGSEA. Germline trimming cut 7 bases from V and 4 bases from J; bases unmatched to any gene: 9. The chain's CDR3 is CSARQGTTTGELFF. The CDR3 DNA reads as TGCAGCGCCCGACAGGGAACTACCACCGGGGAGCTGTTTTTT.

The genes are TRBV7-8 and TRBJ2-5, with TRBD2 matching 7 bases. The CDR3 spans 13 residues. The germline V gene has CDR1 SGHVS and CDR2 FQNEAQ. After removal of 8 bases from V and 1 base from J, the junction contained 4 bases not matched to a gene. The CDR3: CASQRDFQETQYF. Written as DNA, the CDR3 is TGTGCCAGCCAGCGGGACTTCCAAGAGACCCAGTACTTC.

The chain carries TRBV7-3 and TRBJ2-7; 8 nucleotides agree with TRBD2. This CDR3 spans 17 amino acids. CDR1 is SGHTA and CDR2 is FQGTGA in the germline V gene. The V gene end was trimmed by 2 bases and the J gene end by 4 bases; junction bases not matched to a gene: 13. CDR3 nucleotides: TGTGCCAGCAGCTTACCGATTCCCGGGACTAGTCGATACGAGCAGTACTTC. The encoded protein is CASSLPIPGTSRYEQYF.

This clone was seen more than once but under ten times. This sequence joins TRBV27 and TRBJ2-2; 10 nucleotides align to TRBD1. The germline CDR1 and CDR2 sequences are MNHEY and SMNVEV (reference sequence). The CDR3 consists of 16 residues. V was clipped by 6 bases and J by 4 bases; unmatched bases: 8. The CDR3 here is CASRPGTGVSTGELFF. CDR3 DNA sequence: TGTGCCAGCAGACCCGGGACAGGGGTGAGCACCGGGGAGCTGTTTTTT.

Only one count was recorded for this clone. V is TRBV28 and J is TRBJ2-5; D not resolved. In germline, CDR1 is MDHEN, CDR2 SYDVKM. This CDR3 is built from 14 residues. V lost 4 bases to trimming and J lost 3 bases, with 12 bases between them. CDR3 region: CASSSPVTEETQYF. The DNA of the CDR3 is TGTGCCAGCAGTTCCCCGGTAACCGAAGAGACCCAGTACTTC.

The genes are TRBV18 and TRBJ2-7; TRBD2 matches at 8 bases. After removal of 4 bases from V and 1 base from J, the junction contained 12 bases not matched to a gene. Germline CDR1 and CDR2: KGHSH and LQKENI. This CDR3 is built from 17 residues. The CDR3 DNA sequence: TGTGCCAGCTCACACTATAGCGGGACGACGGATTCCTACGAGCAGTACTTC. Residues: CASSHYSGTTDSYEQYF.

This chain uses TRBV7-9 with TRBJ1-1; D is undetermined. Trimming removed 5 bases from V and 5 bases from J, with 12 bases in between. In germline, CDR1 is SEHNR, CDR2 FQNEAQ (reference sequence). This CDR3 region has 13 residues. CDR3 sequence reads: CASSQGSNTEAFF. The CDR3 coding sequence is TGTGCCAGCAGCCAAGGGTCCAATACTGAAGCTTTCTTT. Full variable domain (remainder filled in from reference TRBV7-9 and TRBJ1-1): DTGVSQNPRHKITKRGQNVTFRCDPISEHNRLYWYRQTLGQGPEFLTYFQNEAQLEKSRLLSDRFSAERPKGSFSTLEIQRTEQGDSAMYLCASSQGSNTEAFFGQGTRLTVV.

J is TRBJ1-1 and V is TRBV20-1; D gene uncertain. Germline CDR1 and CDR2: DFQATT and SNEGSKA (reference sequence). CDR3 size: 11 residues. The CDR3 bases are TGCACCGCGCGGGTGAACACTGAAGCTTTCTTT. Encoded protein: CTARVNTEAFF.

The rearrangement links TRBV6-5 to TRBJ1-1; D may be TRBD1 (5 bases). Trimming pared 6 bases from V and 5 bases from J, leaving 19 bases between. The CDR3 is 15 residues long. CDR1 MNHEY and CDR2 SVGAGI come from the germline V gene. In DNA, the CDR3 is TGTGCCAGCAGCAGTGGTGGGGGGGGTCGGACTGAAGCTTTCTTT. This translates into CASSSGGGGRTEAFF.

V usage is TRBV11-3 and J usage is TRBJ2-3, with D unclear. Germline CDR1 is SGHNT and CDR2 is YENEEA. Trimming cost V 3 bases and J 3 bases, with 13 bases left between them. This CDR3 spans 15 amino acids. CDR3 in amino acids: CASSFGRMVTDTQYF. In DNA, the CDR3 is TGTGCCAGCAGCTTCGGACGTATGGTTACAGATACGCAGTATTTT.

The chain recombines TRBV11-2 with TRBJ2-7, with 14 bases identical to TRBD2. The CDR3 is 16 residues long. Germline V gene sequence: CDR1 SGHAT, CDR2 FQNNGV. V lost 0 bases, J lost 2 bases, and 0 bases stayed unmatched. The DNA of the CDR3 is TGTGCCAGCAGCTTAGAGGGACTAGCGGGAGCCTACGAGCAGTACTTC. Translating it yields CASSLEGLAGAYEQYF.

V and J are TRBV19 and TRBJ2-3, with D possibly matching TRBD1 (5 bases). The germline V gene has CDR1 LNHDA and CDR2 SQIVND (reference sequence). The CDR3 has 16 residues. The germline V and J ends were trimmed by 5 bases and 0 bases, with 15 bases remaining between them. Here the CDR3 reads CASSEDRGTSTDTQYF. The CDR3 coding sequence is TGTGCCAGTAGTGAAGATAGGGGAACTAGCACAGATACGCAGTATTTT.

The CDR3 nucleotides are TGCGCCAGCAGCTCTTCAGAATACACTGAAGCTTTCTTT. Residues: CASSSSEYTEAFF. The rearrangement links TRBV5-1 to TRBJ1-1; D is unresolved. Germline V gene data show CDR1 as SGHRS and CDR2 as YFSETQ. This CDR3 region has 13 residues. Trimming removed 3 bases at V and 3 bases at J, with 9 bases between.